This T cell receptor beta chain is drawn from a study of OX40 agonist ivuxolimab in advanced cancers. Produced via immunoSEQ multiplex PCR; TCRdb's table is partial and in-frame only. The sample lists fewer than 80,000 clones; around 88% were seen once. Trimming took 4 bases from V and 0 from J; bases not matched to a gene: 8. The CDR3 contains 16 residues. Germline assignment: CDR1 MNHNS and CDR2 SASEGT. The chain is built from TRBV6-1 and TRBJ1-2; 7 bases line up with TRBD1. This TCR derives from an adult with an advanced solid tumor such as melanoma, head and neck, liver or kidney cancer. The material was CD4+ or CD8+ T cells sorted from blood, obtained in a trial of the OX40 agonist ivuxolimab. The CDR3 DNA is TGTGCCAGCAGTGCCAACAGGGGCGGGACTAACTATGGCTACACCTTC. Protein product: CASSANRGGTNYGYTF.